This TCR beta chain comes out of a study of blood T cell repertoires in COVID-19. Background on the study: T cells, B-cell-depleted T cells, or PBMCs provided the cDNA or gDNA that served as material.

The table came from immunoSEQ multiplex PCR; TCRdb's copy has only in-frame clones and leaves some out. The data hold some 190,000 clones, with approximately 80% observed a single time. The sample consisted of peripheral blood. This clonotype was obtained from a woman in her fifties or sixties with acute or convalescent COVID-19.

CDR3 region: CATSDSSRGLGANVLTF. As DNA, the CDR3 is TGTGCCACCAGTGATTCATCACGAGGGTTAGGGGCCAACGTCCTGACTTTC. The chain employs TRBV24-1 and TRBJ2-6; a possible D gene is TRBD2 (5 bases). The CDR3 loop spans 17 amino acids. Germline CDR1 and CDR2: KGHDR and SFDVKD. Trimming left V 2 bases short and J 4 bases short, with 14 bases between.